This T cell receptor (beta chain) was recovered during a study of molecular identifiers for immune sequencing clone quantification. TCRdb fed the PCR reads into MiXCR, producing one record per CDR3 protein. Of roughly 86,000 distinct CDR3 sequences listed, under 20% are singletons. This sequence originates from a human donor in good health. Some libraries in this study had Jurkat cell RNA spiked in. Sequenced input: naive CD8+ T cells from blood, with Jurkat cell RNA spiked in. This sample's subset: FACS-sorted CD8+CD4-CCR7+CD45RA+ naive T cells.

The CDR3 loop reads CASSFRLAGGPMTDTQYF. The CDR3, as DNA: TGCGCCAGCAGCTTCCGACTAGCGGGGGGGCCGATGACAGATACGCAGTATTTT. The chain carries TRBV4-3 and TRBJ2-3; 14 bases match TRBD2. Trimming cost V 5 bases and J 3 bases; bases outside gene matches: 10. CDR3 size: 18 residues. Germline V lookup: CDR1 LGHNA, CDR2 YSLEER.